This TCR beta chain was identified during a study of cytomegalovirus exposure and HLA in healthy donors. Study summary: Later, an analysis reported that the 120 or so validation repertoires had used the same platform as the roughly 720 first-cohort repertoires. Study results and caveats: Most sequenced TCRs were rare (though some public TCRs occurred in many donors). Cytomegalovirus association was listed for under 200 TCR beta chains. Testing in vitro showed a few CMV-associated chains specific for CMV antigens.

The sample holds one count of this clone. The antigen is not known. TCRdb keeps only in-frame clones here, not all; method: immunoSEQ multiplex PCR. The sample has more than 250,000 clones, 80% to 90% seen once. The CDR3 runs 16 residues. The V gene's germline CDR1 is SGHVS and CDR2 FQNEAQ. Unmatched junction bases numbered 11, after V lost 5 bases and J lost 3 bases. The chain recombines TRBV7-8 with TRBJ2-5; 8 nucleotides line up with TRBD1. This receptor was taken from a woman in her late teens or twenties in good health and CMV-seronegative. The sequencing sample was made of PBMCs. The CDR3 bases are TGTGCCAGCAGCAAGGACAGGGCCGTTGGGGAAGAGACCCAGTACTTC. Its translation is CASSKDRAVGEETQYF.